This T cell receptor (beta chain) is drawn from a study of spatial heterogeneity in lung cancer. Study-level information: The study consistently detected more beta-chain than alpha-chain sequences. The study observed each unique TCR and UMI combination more than ten times on average in raw reads.

This clonotype was seen ten or more times. It is unclear where the CDR3 begins or ends on the DNA, so no DNA is shown, and the CDR3 is as TCRdb lists it. From the 5' RACE reads, TCRdb called clonotypes with MiXCR, one entry per CDR3 protein. The table records 48,000 or so distinct CDR3 sequences, roughly 5.2% of them present only once. Noted time point: sample taken at primary tumor resection. No cells were sorted before sequencing. The whole RNA sequenced was extracted from tumor, nontumor lung or frozen PBMC. 18 amino acids form the CDR3, both terminal residues included. The specimen was PBMCs, collected at surgery. The origin of this receptor is a male donor with early-stage non-small cell lung cancer. This sequence joins TRBV21-1 and TRBJ2-2; TRBD1, the table's D call, was not compared with the DNA. TRBV21-1 is given as a pseudogene. CDR3 region: CASSKVGTAPLTPGSCFF.